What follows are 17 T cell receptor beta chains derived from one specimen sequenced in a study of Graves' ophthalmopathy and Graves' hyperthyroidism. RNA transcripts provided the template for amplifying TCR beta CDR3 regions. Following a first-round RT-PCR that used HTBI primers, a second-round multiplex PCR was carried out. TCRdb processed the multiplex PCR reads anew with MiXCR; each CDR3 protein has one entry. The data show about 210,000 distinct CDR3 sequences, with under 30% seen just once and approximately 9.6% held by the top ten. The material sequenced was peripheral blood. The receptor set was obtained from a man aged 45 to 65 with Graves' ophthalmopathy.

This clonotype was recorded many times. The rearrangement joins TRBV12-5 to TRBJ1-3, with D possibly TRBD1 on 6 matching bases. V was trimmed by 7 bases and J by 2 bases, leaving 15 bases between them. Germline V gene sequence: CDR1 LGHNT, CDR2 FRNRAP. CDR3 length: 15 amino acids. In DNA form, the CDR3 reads TGTGCTAGTGCTCCCTCGGGGGGCACTGGAAACACCATATATTTT. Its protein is CASAPSGGTGNTIYF.

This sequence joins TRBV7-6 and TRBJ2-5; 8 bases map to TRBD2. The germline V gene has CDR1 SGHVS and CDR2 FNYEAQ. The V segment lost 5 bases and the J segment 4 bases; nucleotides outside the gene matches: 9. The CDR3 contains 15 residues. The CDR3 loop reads CASSPLGRAGETQYF. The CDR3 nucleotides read TGTGCCAGCAGCCCGCTCGGGAGGGCCGGAGAGACCCAGTACTTC.

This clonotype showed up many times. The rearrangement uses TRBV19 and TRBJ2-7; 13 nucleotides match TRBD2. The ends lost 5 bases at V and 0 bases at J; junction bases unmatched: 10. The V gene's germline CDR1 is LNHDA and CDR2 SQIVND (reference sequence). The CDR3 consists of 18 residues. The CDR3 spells CASSSHQLAGGSSYEQYF. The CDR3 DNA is TGTGCCAGTAGTTCGCACCAACTAGCGGGAGGGAGCTCCTACGAGCAGTACTTC.

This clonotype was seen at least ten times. The CDR3 DNA follows: TGTGCCAGCACTCCGGGACTAGCAGAGACCCAGTACTTC. Protein product: CASTPGLAETQYF. This sequence joins TRBV12-3 or TRBV12-4 and TRBJ2-5, with 9 bases fitting TRBD2. The CDR3 consists of 13 residues. V lost 7 bases to trimming and J lost 4 bases; unmatched junction nucleotides: 4.

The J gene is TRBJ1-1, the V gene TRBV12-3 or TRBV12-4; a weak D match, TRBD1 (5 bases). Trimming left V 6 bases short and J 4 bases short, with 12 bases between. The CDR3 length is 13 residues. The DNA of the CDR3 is TGTGCCAGCAGCGTCACAGGCCCCACTGAAGCTTTCTTT. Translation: CASSVTGPTEAFF.

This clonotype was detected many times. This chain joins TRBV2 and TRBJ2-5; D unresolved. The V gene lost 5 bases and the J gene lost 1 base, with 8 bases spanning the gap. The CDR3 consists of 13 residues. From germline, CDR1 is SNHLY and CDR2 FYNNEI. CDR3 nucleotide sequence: TGTGCCAGCAGTAAAAACCTCCAAGAGACCCAGTACTTC. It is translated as CASSKNLQETQYF.

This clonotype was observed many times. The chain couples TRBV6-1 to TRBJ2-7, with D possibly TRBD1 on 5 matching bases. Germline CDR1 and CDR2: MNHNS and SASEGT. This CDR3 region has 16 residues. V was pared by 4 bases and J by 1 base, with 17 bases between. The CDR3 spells CASSASPGYGSYEQYF. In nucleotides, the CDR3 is TGTGCCAGCAGTGCCTCCCCAGGGTACGGGTCCTACGAGCAGTACTTC.

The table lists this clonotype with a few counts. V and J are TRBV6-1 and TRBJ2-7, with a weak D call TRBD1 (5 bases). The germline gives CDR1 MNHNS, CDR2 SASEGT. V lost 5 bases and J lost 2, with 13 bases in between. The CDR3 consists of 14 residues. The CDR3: CASSQRTRTYEQYF. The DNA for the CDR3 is TGTGCCAGCAGTCAAAGGACACGAACCTACGAGCAGTACTTC.

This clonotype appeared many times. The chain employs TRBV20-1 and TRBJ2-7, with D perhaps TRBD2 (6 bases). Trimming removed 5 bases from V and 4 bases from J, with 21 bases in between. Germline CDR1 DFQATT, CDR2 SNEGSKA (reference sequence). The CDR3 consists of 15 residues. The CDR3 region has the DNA TGCAGTGCTTCCGACCGGGACTGGCTCCCGTACGAGCAGTACTTC. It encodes CSASDRDWLPYEQYF.

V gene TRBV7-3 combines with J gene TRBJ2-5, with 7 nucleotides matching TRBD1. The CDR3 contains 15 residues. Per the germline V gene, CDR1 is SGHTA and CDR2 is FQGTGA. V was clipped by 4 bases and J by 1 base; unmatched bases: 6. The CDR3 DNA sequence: TGTGCCAGCAGCTACCTGACAGGGCCCCAAGAGACCCAGTACTTC. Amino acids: CASSYLTGPQETQYF.

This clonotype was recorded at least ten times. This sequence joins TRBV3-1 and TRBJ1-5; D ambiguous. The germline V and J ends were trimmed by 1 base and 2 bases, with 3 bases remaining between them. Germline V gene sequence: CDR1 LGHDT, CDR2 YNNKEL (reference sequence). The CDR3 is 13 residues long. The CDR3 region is CASSQGRNQPQHF. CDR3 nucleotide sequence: TGTGCCAGCAGCCAAGGTCGCAATCAGCCCCAGCATTTT.

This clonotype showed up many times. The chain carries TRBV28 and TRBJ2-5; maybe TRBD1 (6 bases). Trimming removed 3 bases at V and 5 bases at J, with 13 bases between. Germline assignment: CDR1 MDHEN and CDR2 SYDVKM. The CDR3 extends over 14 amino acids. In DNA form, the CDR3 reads TGTGCCAGCAGTTTTTCGGCAGGGGTGGAGACCCAGTACTTC. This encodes CASSFSAGVETQYF. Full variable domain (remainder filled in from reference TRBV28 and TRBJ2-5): DVKVTQSSRYLVKRTGEKVFLECVQDMDHENMFWYRQDPGLGLRLIYFSYDVKMKEKGDIPEGYSVSREKKERFSLILESASTNQTSMYLCASSFSAGVETQYFGPGTRLLVL.

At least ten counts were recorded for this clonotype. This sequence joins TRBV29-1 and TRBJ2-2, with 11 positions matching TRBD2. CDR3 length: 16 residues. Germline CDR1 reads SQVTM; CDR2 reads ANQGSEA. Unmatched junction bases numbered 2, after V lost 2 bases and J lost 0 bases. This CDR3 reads CSVELAGGPNTGELFF. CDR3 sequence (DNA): TGCAGCGTTGAACTAGCGGGAGGCCCGAACACCGGGGAGCTGTTTTTT.

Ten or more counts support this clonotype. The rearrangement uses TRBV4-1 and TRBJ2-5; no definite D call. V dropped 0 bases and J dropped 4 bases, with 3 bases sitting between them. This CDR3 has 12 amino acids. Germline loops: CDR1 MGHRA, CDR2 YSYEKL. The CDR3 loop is CASSQDRETQYF. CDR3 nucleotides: TGCGCCAGCAGCCAAGACAGAGAGACCCAGTACTTC.

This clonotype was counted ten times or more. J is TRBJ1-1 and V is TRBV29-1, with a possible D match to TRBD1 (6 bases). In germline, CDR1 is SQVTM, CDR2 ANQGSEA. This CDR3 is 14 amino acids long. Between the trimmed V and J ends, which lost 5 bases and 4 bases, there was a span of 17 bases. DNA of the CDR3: TGCAGCGTTACCCCGGGGGCCGGGATCACTGAAGCTTTCTTT. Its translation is CSVTPGAGITEAFF.

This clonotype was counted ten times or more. The CDR3 DNA follows: TGTGCCAGCAGGGGGACACCGCCCGGGGAGCAGTACTTC. It is translated as CASRGTPPGEQYF. V usage is TRBV28 and J usage is TRBJ2-7, with D perhaps TRBD1 (6 bases). This CDR3 region has 13 residues. The V gene lost 6 bases and the J gene lost 7 bases, with 16 bases spanning the gap. Germline V lookup: CDR1 MDHEN, CDR2 SYDVKM.

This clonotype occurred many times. The CDR3, as DNA: TGTGCCAGCAGTGCGGTTCCCTGGAGTGAAGCTTTCTTT. Translation: CASSAVPWSEAFF. The chain carries TRBV27 and TRBJ1-1; no clear D. Germline V gene lookup returns CDR1 MNHEY and CDR2 SMNVEV (reference sequence). Trimming stripped 5 bases from V and 7 bases from J, with 14 bases between. The CDR3 loop spans 13 amino acids.